This paragraph reports one T cell receptor (beta chain). Repertoires were generated with immunoSEQ multiplex PCR, while TCRdb's copy carries only in-frame clones and drops some. The sample holds under 700,000 clones, more than 75% seen once. Germline V CDR1 and CDR2: SGHVS, FNYEAQ. This CDR3 is 17 amino acids long. V shed 5 bases and J 5 bases; nucleotides not matched to a gene: 12. This entry belongs to a study of shared T cell receptors in the human thymus. This sample was shared with a second study, whose subject was human thymus T cells. That publication notes: Related studies found that unrelated individuals share highly overlapping thymic repertoires.

The chain couples TRBV7-6 to TRBJ2-1; TRBD2 matches 10 bases. The sequenced sample was thymocytes. The TCR was taken from a boy under two years old with a congenital heart defect. Here the CDR3 DNA reads TGTGCCAGCAGCCTGAATGCTAGCGGGAGCGCTGACAATGAGCAGTTCTTC. Translated: CASSLNASGSADNEQFF.